Following are 5 T cell receptor beta chains from one sample sequenced in a study of beta chain features in type 1 diabetes (dated by TCRdb to the late 2010s). The protocol used for the library was the immunoSEQ multiplex PCR assay. The High Capacity cDNA Reverse Transcription Kit was used to reverse transcribe all of the isolated RNA, meaning that expressed TCRB transcripts were what got sequenced. The source is immuneACCESS, and TCRdb retained only in-frame sequences with V and J called. Part of the clones is not carried over; for the studies checked, unresolved V genes explain less than half of this, and the remainder is unexplained. For this sample the table gives more than 150,000 clones, of which 10% to 15% were detected only once. 0.62% of the sample goes to the ten largest clones. The sample was central memory CD4+ T cells from blood. These receptors all come from a woman aged 18-29 years in good health.

This clone was detected only a few times. The chain recombines TRBV5-1 with TRBJ2-5; 7 nucleotides agree with TRBD2. The CDR3 is made up of 17 amino acids. The V segment lost 2 bases and the J segment 4 bases; nucleotides outside the gene matches: 14. The germline gives CDR1 SGHRS, CDR2 YFSETQ. The CDR3 bases are TGCGCCAGCAGCTTCTGGCCGGGCGGGAGTGTTTCAGAGACCCAGTACTTC. This sequence encodes CASSFWPGGSVSETQYF.

The V call is TRBV30, the J call TRBJ1-3, with D hard to call. Trimming removed 0 bases from V and 0 bases from J, with 6 bases in between. Germline CDR1 and CDR2: GTSNPN and SVGIG (reference sequence). The CDR3 has 14 residues. This chain's CDR3 is CAWSVHISGNTIYF. CDR3 nucleotides: TGTGCCTGGAGTGTACACATCTCTGGAAACACCATATATTTT.

A few counts support this clone. CDR3 DNA sequence: TGCGCCAGCAGCCAAGTAAATATGGGACTAGTAACCGACGAGCAGTACTTC. It specifies CASSQVNMGLVTDEQYF. The chain has TRBV4-1 and TRBJ2-7; 8 nucleotides line up with TRBD2. CDR3 length: 17 residues. Germline V gene lookup returns CDR1 MGHRA and CDR2 YSYEKL. The V and J ends lost 1 base and 5 bases, in that order; junction bases with no gene match: 13.

The chain couples TRBV6-6 to TRBJ2-7; 8 bases are a match to TRBD2. The CDR3 sequence is 14 residues long. Germline CDR1 MNHNY, CDR2 SVGAGI (reference sequence). V lost 4 bases, J lost 5 bases, and 7 bases stayed unmatched. Here the CDR3 DNA reads TGTGCCAGCAGTTCACAGCGGGAGAGGGACGAGCAGTACTTC. Its translation: CASSSQRERDEQYF.

This chain uses TRBV5-1 with TRBJ1-5; 9 bases are a match to TRBD1. Trimming cost V 0 bases and J 4 bases; bases outside gene matches: 2. CDR1 and CDR2 from the germline V gene are SGHRS and YFSETQ. CDR3 size: 15 residues. CDR3 coding DNA: TGCGCCAGCAGCTTGGGGGACAGGGAGAATCAGCCCCAGCATTTT. Translated: CASSLGDRENQPQHF.